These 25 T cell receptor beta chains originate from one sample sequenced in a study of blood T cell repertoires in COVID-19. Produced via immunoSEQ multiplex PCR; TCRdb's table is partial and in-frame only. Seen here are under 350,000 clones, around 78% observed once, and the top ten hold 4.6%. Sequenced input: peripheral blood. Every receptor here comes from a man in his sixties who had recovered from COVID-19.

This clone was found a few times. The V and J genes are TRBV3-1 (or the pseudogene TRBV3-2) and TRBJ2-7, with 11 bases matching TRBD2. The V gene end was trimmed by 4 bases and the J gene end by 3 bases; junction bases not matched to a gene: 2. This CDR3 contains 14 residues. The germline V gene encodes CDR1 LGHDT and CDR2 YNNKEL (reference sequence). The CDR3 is CASSRGTSGYEQYF. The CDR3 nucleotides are TGTGCCAGCAGCCGAGGGACTAGCGGCTACGAGCAGTACTTC.

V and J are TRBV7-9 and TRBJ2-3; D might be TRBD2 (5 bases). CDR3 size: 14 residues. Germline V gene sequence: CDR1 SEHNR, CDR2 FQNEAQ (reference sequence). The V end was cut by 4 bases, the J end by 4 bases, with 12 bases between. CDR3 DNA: TGTGCCAGCAGCTCCCGTGGTAGCGCAGATACGCAGTATTTT. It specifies CASSSRGSADTQYF.

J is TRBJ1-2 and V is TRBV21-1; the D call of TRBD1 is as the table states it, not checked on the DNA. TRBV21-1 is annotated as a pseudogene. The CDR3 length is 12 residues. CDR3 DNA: TGTGCCGGCCCAGGACAGGGCTATGGCTACACCTTC. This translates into CAGPGQGYGYTF.

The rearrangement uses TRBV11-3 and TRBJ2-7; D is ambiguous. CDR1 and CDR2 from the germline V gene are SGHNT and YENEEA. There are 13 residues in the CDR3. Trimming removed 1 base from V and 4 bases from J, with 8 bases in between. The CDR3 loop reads CASSLVSGYEQYF. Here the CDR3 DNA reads TGTGCCAGCAGCTTAGTGTCGGGTTACGAGCAGTACTTC.

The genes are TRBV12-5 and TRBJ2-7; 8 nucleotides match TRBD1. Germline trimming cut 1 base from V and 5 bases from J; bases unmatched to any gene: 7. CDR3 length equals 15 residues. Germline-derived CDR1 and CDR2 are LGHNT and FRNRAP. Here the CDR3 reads CASGLGLQGAHEQYF. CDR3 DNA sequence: TGTGCTAGTGGTTTGGGATTGCAGGGGGCCCACGAGCAGTACTTC.

The CDR3 loop reads CASSLITGNTGELFF. Written as DNA, the CDR3 is TGTGCCAGCAGCCTTATAACAGGGAACACCGGGGAGCTGTTTTTT. This sequence joins TRBV4-2 and TRBJ2-2; tentative D call: TRBD1 (5 bases). The V gene's germline CDR1 is LGHNA and CDR2 YNFKEQ. The CDR3 has 15 residues. The germline V and J ends were trimmed by 4 bases and 1 base, with 10 bases remaining between them.

CDR3 in amino acids: CAIRDSGGKSYEQYF. The CDR3 DNA follows: TGTGCCATCAGGGACAGCGGGGGGAAGTCCTACGAGCAGTACTTC. The chain is built from TRBV10-3 and TRBJ2-7; 9 bases agree with TRBD2. The germline CDR1 and CDR2 sequences are ENHRY and SYGVKD. V lost 6 bases and J lost 1; bases outside the gene matches: 7. The CDR3 sequence is 15 residues long.

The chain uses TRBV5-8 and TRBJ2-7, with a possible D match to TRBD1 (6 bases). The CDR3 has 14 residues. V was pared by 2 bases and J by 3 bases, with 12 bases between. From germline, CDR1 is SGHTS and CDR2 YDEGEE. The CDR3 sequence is CASSFGQGLYEQYF. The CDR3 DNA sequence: TGTGCCAGCAGCTTTGGCCAGGGGCTCTACGAGCAGTACTTC.

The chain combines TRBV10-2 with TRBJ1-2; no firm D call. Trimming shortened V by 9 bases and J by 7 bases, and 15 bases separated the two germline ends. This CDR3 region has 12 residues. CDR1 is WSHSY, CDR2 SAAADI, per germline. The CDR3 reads CASGRATFGYTF. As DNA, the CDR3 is TGCGCCAGTGGTCGCGCAACCTTTGGCTACACCTTC.

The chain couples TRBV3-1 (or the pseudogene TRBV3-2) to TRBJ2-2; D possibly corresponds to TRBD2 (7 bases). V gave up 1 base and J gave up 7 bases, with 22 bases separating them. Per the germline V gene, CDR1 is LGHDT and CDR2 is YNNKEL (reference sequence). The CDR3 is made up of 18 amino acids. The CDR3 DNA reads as TGTGCCAGCAGCCAAGTCCCGTGGGGAGGGGGTAGCGACGGGGAGCTGTTTTTT. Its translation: CASSQVPWGGGSDGELFF.

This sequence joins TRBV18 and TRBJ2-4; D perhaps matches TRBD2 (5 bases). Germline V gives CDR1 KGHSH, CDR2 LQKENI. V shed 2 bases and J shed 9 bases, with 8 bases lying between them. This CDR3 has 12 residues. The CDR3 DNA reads TGTGCCAGCTCACCAGAGGGTCCCATTCAGTACTTC. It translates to CASSPEGPIQYF.

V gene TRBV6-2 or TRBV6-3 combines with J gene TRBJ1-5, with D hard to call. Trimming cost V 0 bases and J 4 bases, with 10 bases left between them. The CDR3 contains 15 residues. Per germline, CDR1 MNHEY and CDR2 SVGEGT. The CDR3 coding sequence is TGTGCCAGCAGTTACTCGAATAGCTTTAATCAGCCCCAGCATTTT. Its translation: CASSYSNSFNQPQHF.

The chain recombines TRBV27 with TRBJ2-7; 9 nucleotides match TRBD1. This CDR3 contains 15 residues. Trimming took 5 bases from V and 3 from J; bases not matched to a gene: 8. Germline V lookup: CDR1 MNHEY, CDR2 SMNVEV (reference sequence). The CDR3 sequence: CASSTFGTGFYEQYF. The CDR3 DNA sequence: TGTGCCAGCAGTACTTTCGGGACAGGGTTCTACGAGCAGTACTTC.

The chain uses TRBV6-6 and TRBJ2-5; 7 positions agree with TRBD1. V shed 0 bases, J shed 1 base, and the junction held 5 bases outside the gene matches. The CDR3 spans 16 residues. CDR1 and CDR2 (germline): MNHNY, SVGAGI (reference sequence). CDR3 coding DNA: TGTGCCAGCAGTTACTCTCAGGCAGGGGGCCAAGAGACCCAGTACTTC. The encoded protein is CASSYSQAGGQETQYF.

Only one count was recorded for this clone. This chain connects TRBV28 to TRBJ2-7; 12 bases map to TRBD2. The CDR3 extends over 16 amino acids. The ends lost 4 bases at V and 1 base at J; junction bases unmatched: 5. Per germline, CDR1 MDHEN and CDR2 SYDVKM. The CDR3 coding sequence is TGTGCCAGCAGTTGGGAACTAGCGGGGGGATCCTACGAGCAGTACTTC. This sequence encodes CASSWELAGGSYEQYF.

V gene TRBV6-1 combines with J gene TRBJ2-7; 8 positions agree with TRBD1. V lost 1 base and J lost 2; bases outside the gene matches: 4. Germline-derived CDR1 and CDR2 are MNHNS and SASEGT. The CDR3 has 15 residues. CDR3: CASSEGTGLTYEQYF. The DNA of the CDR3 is TGTGCCAGCAGTGAAGGGACAGGGCTTACCTACGAGCAGTACTTC.

In DNA form, the CDR3 reads TGTGCCAGCAGCCCACTGGGGGGGGGCGGCTCCTACGAGCAGTACTTC. Amino acid sequence: CASSPLGGGGSYEQYF. The chain recombines TRBV7-6 with TRBJ2-7; perhaps TRBD2 as D (7 bases). CDR1 and CDR2 (germline): SGHVS, FNYEAQ. This CDR3 is built from 16 residues. Trimming cost V 5 bases and J 0 bases, with 17 bases left between them.

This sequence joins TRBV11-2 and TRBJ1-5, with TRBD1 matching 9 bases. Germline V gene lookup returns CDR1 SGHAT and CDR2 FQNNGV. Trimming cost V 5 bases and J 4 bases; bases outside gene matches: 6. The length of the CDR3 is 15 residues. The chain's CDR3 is CASSTHGTGNQPQHF. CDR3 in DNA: TGTGCCAGCAGCACACACGGGACAGGGAATCAGCCCCAGCATTTT.

CDR3 nucleotide sequence: TGTGCCAGTAGTCCAGACACGTTAGAGACCCAGTACTTC. Translation: CASSPDTLETQYF. The chain carries TRBV19 and TRBJ2-5, with D unclear. Germline V CDR1 and CDR2: LNHDA, SQIVND (reference sequence). This CDR3 has 13 residues. V was shortened by 5 bases and J by 4 bases, with 11 bases between the two germline ends.

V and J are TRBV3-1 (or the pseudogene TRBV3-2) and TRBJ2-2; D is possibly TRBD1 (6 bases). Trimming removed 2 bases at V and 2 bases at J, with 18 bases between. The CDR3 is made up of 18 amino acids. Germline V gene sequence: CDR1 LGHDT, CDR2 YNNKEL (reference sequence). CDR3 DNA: TGTGCCAGCAGCCAACGCCCCACAGGGTCGGACAACACCGGGGAGCTGTTTTTT. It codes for CASSQRPTGSDNTGELFF.

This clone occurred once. The CDR3 nucleotides read TGCGCCAGCAGTCCGGGACAGAGCTACAATGAGCAGTTCTTC. Protein sequence: CASSPGQSYNEQFF. This chain joins TRBV5-1 and TRBJ2-1, with 7 nucleotides matching TRBD1. Germline CDR1 SGHRS, CDR2 YFSETQ. The CDR3 covers 14 residues. Trimming took 5 bases from V and 3 from J; bases not matched to a gene: 5.

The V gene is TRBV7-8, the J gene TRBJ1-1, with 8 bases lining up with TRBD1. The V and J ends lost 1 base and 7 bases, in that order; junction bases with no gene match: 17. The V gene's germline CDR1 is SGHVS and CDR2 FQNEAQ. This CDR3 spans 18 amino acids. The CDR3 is CASSLVSYRRQGPIEAFF. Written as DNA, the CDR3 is TGTGCCAGCAGCTTAGTTTCCTATCGTCGACAGGGGCCCATTGAAGCTTTCTTT.

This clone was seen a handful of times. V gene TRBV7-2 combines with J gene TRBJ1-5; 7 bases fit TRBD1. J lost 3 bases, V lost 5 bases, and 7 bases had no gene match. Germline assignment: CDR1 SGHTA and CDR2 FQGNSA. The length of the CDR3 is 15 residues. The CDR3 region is CASSVRQGTNQPQHF. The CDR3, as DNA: TGTGCCAGCAGCGTAAGACAGGGTACCAATCAGCCCCAGCATTTT.

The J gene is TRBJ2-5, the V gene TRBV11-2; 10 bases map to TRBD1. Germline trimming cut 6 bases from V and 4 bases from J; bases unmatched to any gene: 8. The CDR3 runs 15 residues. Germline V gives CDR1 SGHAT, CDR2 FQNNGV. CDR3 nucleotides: TGTGCCAGCAGTGCCGGGACAGGGGTTGTAGAGACCCAGTACTTC. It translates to CASSAGTGVVETQYF. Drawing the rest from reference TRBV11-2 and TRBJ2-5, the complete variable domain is EAGVAQSPRYKIIEKRQSVAFWCNPISGHATLYWYQQILGQGPKLLIQFQNNGVVDDSQLPKDRFSAERLKGVDSTLKIQPAKLEDSAVYLCASSAGTGVVETQYFGPGTRLLVL.

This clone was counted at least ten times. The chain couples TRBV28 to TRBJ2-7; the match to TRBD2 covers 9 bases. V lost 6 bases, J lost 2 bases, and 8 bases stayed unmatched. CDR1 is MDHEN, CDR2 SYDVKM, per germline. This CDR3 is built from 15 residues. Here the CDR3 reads CASSQAGGMTYEQYF. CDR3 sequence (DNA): TGTGCCAGCAGCCAAGCGGGGGGCATGACCTACGAGCAGTACTTC.